This T cell receptor beta chain was captured by sequencing in a study of blood T cell repertoires in COVID-19. Study-wide context: PBMCs, B-cell-depleted T cells, or T cells were the source of the cDNA or gDNA that made up the material.

TCRdb keeps only in-frame clones here, not all; method: immunoSEQ multiplex PCR. Here the sample spans about 67,000 clones, around 86% being singletons. V was clipped by 6 bases and J by 2 bases, with 10 bases between them. CDR3 length equals 13 residues. Germline V gene data show CDR1 as MNHNY and CDR2 as SVGAGI (reference sequence). This receptor was taken from a man in his forties or fifties with active COVID-19. The V and J genes are TRBV6-6 and TRBJ1-2, with D hard to call. Sequencing was done on a sample of peripheral blood. The CDR3 DNA is TGTGCCAGCAGCGCTACAGAGAACTATGGCTACACCTTC. It codes for CASSATENYGYTF.